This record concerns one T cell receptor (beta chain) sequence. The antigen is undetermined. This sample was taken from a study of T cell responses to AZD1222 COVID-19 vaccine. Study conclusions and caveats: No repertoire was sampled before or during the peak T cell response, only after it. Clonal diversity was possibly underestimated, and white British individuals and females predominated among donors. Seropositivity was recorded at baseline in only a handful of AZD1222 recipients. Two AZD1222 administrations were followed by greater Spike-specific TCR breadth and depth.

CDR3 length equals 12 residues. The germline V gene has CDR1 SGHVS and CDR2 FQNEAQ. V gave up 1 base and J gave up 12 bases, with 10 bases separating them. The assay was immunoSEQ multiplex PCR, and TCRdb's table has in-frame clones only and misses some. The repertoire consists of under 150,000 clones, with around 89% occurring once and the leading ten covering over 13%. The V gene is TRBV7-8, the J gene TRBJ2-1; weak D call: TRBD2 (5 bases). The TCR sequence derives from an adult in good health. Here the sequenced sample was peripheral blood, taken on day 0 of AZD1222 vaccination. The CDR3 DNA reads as TGTGCCAGCAGCTTAGGACCACTAGGGCAGTTCTTC. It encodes CASSLGPLGQFF.